The 5 T cell receptor beta chains reported below all come from one sample, sequenced in a study of blood T cell repertoires in COVID-19. Sequencing used immunoSEQ multiplex PCR; TCRdb keeps in-frame clones, though not all of them. The sample has about 130,000 clones, roughly nine tenths seen once. The sequencing sample was made of peripheral blood. Receptors originate from a man between 45 and 60 years old with active COVID-19.

The chain combines TRBV10-3 with TRBJ2-2, with 7 bases identical to TRBD2. Per the germline V gene, CDR1 is ENHRY and CDR2 is SYGVKD. This CDR3 is built from 15 residues. Germline trimming cut 4 bases from V and 3 bases from J; bases unmatched to any gene: 5. The CDR3 coding sequence is TGTGCCATCAGTGGACTAGCAGAGCACACCGGGGAGCTGTTTTTT. Translated: CAISGLAEHTGELFF.

V and J are TRBV3-1 (or the pseudogene TRBV3-2) and TRBJ2-5; no clear D. In germline, CDR1 is LGHDT, CDR2 YNNKEL (reference sequence). The ends were cut back, 0 bases at V and 5 bases at J, with 4 bases in the middle. The CDR3 has 12 residues. The CDR3 here is CASSQDGETQYF. The CDR3 nucleotides read TGTGCCAGCAGCCAAGACGGGGAGACCCAGTACTTC.

V usage is TRBV2 and J usage is TRBJ1-4, with 7 bases aligning to TRBD1. The CDR3 length is 15 residues. Germline CDR1 and CDR2: SNHLY and FYNNEI. Germline trimming cut 6 bases from V and 3 bases from J; bases unmatched to any gene: 7. CDR3 protein: CASSPGQAPNEKLFF. The DNA of the CDR3 is TGTGCCAGCAGCCCCGGACAGGCTCCTAATGAAAAACTGTTTTTT.

CDR3: CASSQEGLAKDEQFF. The DNA for the CDR3 is TGTGCCAGCAGCCAAGAGGGACTAGCGAAGGATGAGCAGTTCTTC. V and J are TRBV4-2 and TRBJ2-1; 10 bases match TRBD2. V lost 0 bases, J lost 8 bases, and 4 bases stayed unmatched. There are 15 residues in the CDR3. CDR1 and CDR2 (germline): LGHNA, YNFKEQ.

J is TRBJ1-2 and V is TRBV4-2; 7 bases map to TRBD1. Germline V CDR1 and CDR2: LGHNA, YNFKEQ. This CDR3 has 13 amino acids. J lost 2 bases, V lost 5 bases, and 2 bases had no gene match. The CDR3 bases are TGTGCCAGCAGCACAGGGGCAAACTATGGCTACACCTTC. Protein sequence: CASSTGANYGYTF.